This T cell receptor (beta chain) comes out of a study of blood T cells in healthy people across ages (dated by TCRdb to the mid-2010s). Study-level background: In model experiments, template switching captured roughly one uniquely barcoded TCR beta cDNA molecule for every two T cells. Using deep sequencing normalized with unique cDNA molecular identifiers, the study measured how TCR beta repertoire diversity changes with age. Donors were grouped into four age groups: young (average approximately 15 years), middle-aged (39), aged (about 60) and long-lived (roughly 80). To avoid experimental bias, donors of different ages were randomly spread across the sequencing lanes. Two additional independent replicas of 1 million unique cDNA reads from the same blood draw were analyzed for two donors (one aged 18 to 29 and one aged 80 or older).

Library preparation employed 5' RACE. Sequencing took place on an Illumina HiSeq 2500. The second PCR ran for roughly 7 to 11 cycles and used a J-beta primer mix along with a sample-barcoded 5' primer. Each TCR beta cDNA molecule received a unique molecular identifier from a template-switch 5' adaptor carrying 12 random nucleotides. At least 2.5 million CDR3-containing paired-end reads were obtained from each sample. All of the RNA was converted into first-strand cDNA using the Mint cDNA synthesis kit, with a TRBC-specific oligonucleotide serving as the primer. After uracil-DNA glycosylase treatment, a first 18-cycle PCR used universal primers M1SS and BC2_uni_R on all cDNA. Per the authors' processing: For normalization, 1 million high-quality reads were randomly selected from each sample, with every read carrying a distinct molecular identifier. Reads with shared molecular identifiers were discarded instead of being binned into consensus sequences. CDR3 identification, clonotype clustering and error correction used MiTCR with a Q25 quality threshold and the strictest error-elimination algorithm. Lower-bound total TCR beta diversity was estimated with a nonparametric unseen species model using Euler transformation. The public reads were reprocessed in TCRdb via fastp at Q25 and MiXCR, keeping in-frame beta chains. Here each entry gathers all rows of one CDR3 protein and keeps the most common genes and DNA. The V and J calls, along with clone size, are taken from TCRdb and not from the paper's own processing. The sample profile shows 1.5 million to 2 million distinct CDR3 sequences; roughly 49% of them were found once. The ten most abundant clones make up less than 2.5% of the sample.

The 40 or so donors, aged 6 to 90 years, were systemically healthy Caucasian individuals from Russia. Approximately 11 milliliters of peripheral blood were drawn from each donor into EDTA-treated Vacutainer tubes. Ficoll-Paque density-gradient centrifugation was used to isolate PBMCs, with at least 7 million per sample. Total RNA, at least 6 micrograms per sample, was extracted from PBMCs with Trizol reagent. Naive CD45RAhigh/CD27high T cell percentages were measured by flow cytometry on a PBMC aliquot from every donor. The germline V gene (reference sequence) provides CDR1 SEHNR and CDR2 FQNEAQ. Trimming costs V 1 base and J 0 bases, and their ends lie 9 bases apart. Including cysteine and phenylalanine, the CDR3 has 15 amino acids. Only the CDR3 DNA is retained, 45 bases long and in frame from the first base. This clonotype came up a few times. The target of this receptor is not known. Base qualities are missing; no much larger clone stands one base away.

What the study reported, not specific to this receptor: Estimates of total diversity based on one million sequenced T cells were considered lower bounds and underestimates. There was a strong correlation between observed TCR beta diversity and the percentage of naive T cells measured by flow cytometry. As age increased, observed TCR beta diversity per million T cells dropped in a roughly linear way, and a significant reduction was already evident by age about 40. Since profiling was done on bulk unsorted PBMCs, naive and antigen-experienced compartments could not be conclusively compared. The CMV infection status of donors was not known, potentially confounding age-related changes in expanded clonotypes. The long-lived group showed more naive CD4+ T cells, fewer expanded clones and increased TCR diversity than the aged group, suggesting age selection.

The sequence came from a woman between 40 and 55 years old in good health. The chain is assembled from TRBV7-9 and TRBJ1-1; a tentative D match to TRBD1 spans 5 bases. Sequenced sample: blood. The DNA sequence follows: TGTGCCAGCAGCTTAGGGGGCAGTATGAACACTGAAGCTTTCTTT. Its protein product is CASSLGGSMNTEAFF.